The clone carrying this TCR beta chain was picked up many times. The antigen is not known. The source of the sample is a study of CD8 T cells in ankylosing spondylitis. Findings and limits, study-wide: Earlier literature documents some of the motif variants in reactive arthritis synovial fluid and blood. Matched synovial fluid from ankylosing spondylitis patients was reported to be enriched for disease-linked clones. Among TCR beta sequences, a motif of 7 to 9 highly homologous variants appeared characteristic of ankylosing spondylitis blood.

The V gene end was trimmed by 0 bases and the J gene end by 3 bases; junction bases not matched to a gene: 1. The CDR3 is made up of 15 amino acids. CDR1 is MNHEY, CDR2 SVGAGI, per germline. Generation of TCR beta libraries employed quantitative 5'-RACE incorporating molecular barcodes. Via MiXCR, TCRdb re-called the 5' RACE reads, giving one row per CDR3 protein. The table lists about 300,000 distinct CDR3 sequences, around 20% of them singletons. The sequenced material came from blood, either unsorted or a sorted T cell fraction (not recorded which). The chain carries TRBV6-5 and TRBJ2-7; 11 bases fit TRBD1. This clonotype was obtained from a female donor with ankylosing spondylitis or in good health (not recorded which). Here the CDR3 reads CASSYSGTGGYEQYF. Here the CDR3 DNA reads TGTGCCAGCAGTTACTCCGGGACAGGGGGCTACGAGCAGTACTTC.